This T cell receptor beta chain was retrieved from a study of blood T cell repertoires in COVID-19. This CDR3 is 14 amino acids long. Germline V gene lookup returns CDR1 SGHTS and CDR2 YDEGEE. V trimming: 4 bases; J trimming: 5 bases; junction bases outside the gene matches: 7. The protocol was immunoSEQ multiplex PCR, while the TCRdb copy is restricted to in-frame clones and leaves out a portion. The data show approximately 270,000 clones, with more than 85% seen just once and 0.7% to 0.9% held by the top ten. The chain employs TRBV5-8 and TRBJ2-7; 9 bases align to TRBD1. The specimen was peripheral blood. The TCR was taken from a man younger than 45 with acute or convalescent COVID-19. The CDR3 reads CASSLGTGMNEQYF. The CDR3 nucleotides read TGTGCCAGCAGCCTCGGGACAGGGATGAACGAGCAGTACTTC.